A single T cell receptor (beta chain) is shown here with its context. Its target is unknown. The germline V and J ends were trimmed by 6 bases and 6 bases, with 28 bases remaining between them. The CDR3 has 18 amino acids. Germline V gene sequence: CDR1 MDHEN, CDR2 SYDVKM. A second PCR, run for about 6 to 11 cycles, used a sample-barcoded 5' primer plus a J-beta primer mix. Individual samples furnished no less than 3 million CDR3-containing paired-end reads apiece. MiXCR, run by TCRdb on the 5' RACE reads, gives a single entry per CDR3 protein. The sample holds 380,000 or so distinct CDR3 sequences, more than 45% seen once. This entry comes from a study of blood T cells in healthy people across ages. Study at large: In model experiments, template switching was able to capture about one barcoded beta molecule for every two T cells that were present. The study's findings and limits: The diversity estimates, figures obtained from one million T cells, were considered underestimates. Among long-lived donors, naive CD4+ cells were more numerous and diversity higher than in aged donors.

The TCR originated in a man aged 55 to 70 in good health. The sample consisted of blood. The V call is TRBV28, the J call TRBJ2-3; possible D gene TRBD1, 5 bases. Here the CDR3 reads CASSINGLSDRPTDTQYF. CDR3 DNA sequence: TGTGCCAGCAGCATTAACGGGCTAAGCGACAGACCCACGGATACGCAGTATTTT. Full variable domain (missing parts from reference TRBV28 and TRBJ2-3): DVKVTQSSRYLVKRTGEKVFLECVQDMDHENMFWYRQDPGLGLRLIYFSYDVKMKEKGDIPEGYSVSREKKERFSLILESASTNQTSMYLCASSINGLSDRPTDTQYFGPGTRLTVL.